Detailed here is one T cell receptor (beta chain). The antigen is not known. This entry belongs to a study of CD39 and CD103 CD8 tumor-infiltrating T cells. General study results and limits: Unlike DN TIL clonotypes, DP TIL clonotypes seldom appeared in blood. Compared with DN, SP and blood memory CD8, DP TILs appeared more oligoclonal.

From germline, CDR1 is SGHVS and CDR2 FQNEAQ. The CDR3 runs to 15 residues. With 4 bases removed from V and 8 bases from J, the gap between germline ends came to 17 bases. The assay was immunoSEQ multiplex PCR, and TCRdb's table has in-frame clones only and misses some. The table lists 15,000 to 20,000 clones, approximately 90% of them singletons, with more than 3.5% in the top ten. CD8+CD4-CD45RA- cells, CCR7-positive or negative, formed the memory CD8 sort. This sequence was found in a human donor with head and neck squamous cell carcinoma. V gene TRBV7-8 combines with J gene TRBJ1-4; maybe TRBD1 (5 bases). The sample comprised CD8+ T cells sorted from blood. Subset in this sample: total memory CD8 T cells (CD45RA-CCR7+/-) from blood or uninvolved lymph node. The CDR3 protein is CASSSGTLLGEKLFF. As DNA, the CDR3 is TGTGCCAGCAGCTCTGGGACTCTTCTCGGGGAAAAACTGTTTTTT.